The 18 T cell receptor beta chains listed next were all sequenced from one sample in a study of shared clonotypes between healthy human individuals (dated by TCRdb to 2018 to 2021). CD8 naive samples were obtained by positive selection for CCR7 among CD45RO-negative cells, yielding a CD45RA+CCR7+ population from which TemRA cells were excluded. To prepare the library, the immunoSEQ multiplex PCR assay was applied. The table was pulled from immuneACCESS by TCRdb, which kept in-frame rearrangements only. Such tables lose some clones; where checked, under half of the loss comes from unresolved V genes, and the rest has no known cause. The sample data list about 610,000 clones, and roughly 96% of these were observed just once. The ten largest clonotypes hold 0.11% of the sample. Sequencing was done on a sample of naive CD8+ T cells sorted from blood. The cell subset or site label, read with the paper, signifies: CD45RA+CCR7+. The receptor source for this set is a woman younger than 45 in good health.

The rearrangement joins TRBV19 to TRBJ1-4; 7 bases fit TRBD1. This CDR3 is built from 17 residues. V trimming: 1 base; J trimming: 6 bases; junction bases outside the gene matches: 11. Germline CDR1 is LNHDA and CDR2 is SQIVND (reference sequence). The CDR3 reads CASSIVGRDSGDEKLFF. As DNA, the CDR3 is TGTGCCAGTAGTATAGTGGGACGGGACAGCGGGGATGAAAAACTGTTTTTT.

This clone was picked up one time. J is TRBJ2-7 and V is TRBV28, with D tentatively TRBD2 (6 bases). CDR3 size: 15 residues. V shed 2 bases and J shed 5 bases, with 16 bases lying between them. Germline CDR1 reads MDHEN; CDR2 reads SYDVKM. CDR3 nucleotide sequence: TGTGCCAGCAGTTTACTTGAGGAGGGCCTCAACGAGCAGTACTTC. Its protein product is CASSLLEEGLNEQYF.

The chain employs TRBV6-5 and TRBJ2-5; weak D call: TRBD1 (6 bases). The CDR3 extends over 14 amino acids. Trimming took 6 bases from V and 2 from J, leaving 13 bases between them. Per germline, CDR1 MNHEY and CDR2 SVGAGI. The DNA of the CDR3 is TGTGCCAGCAGCTTACGGACAGCACAAGAGACCCAGTACTTC. It is translated as CASSLRTAQETQYF.

The chain combines TRBV7-9 with TRBJ2-1, with TRBD1 identical over 9 bases. J gave up 3 bases and V 5 bases, and 5 bases lay outside the gene matches. The CDR3 runs 15 residues. Germline V gene data show CDR1 as SEHNR and CDR2 as FQNEAQ (reference sequence). CDR3 region: CASSTGQGLYNEQFF. For the CDR3, the DNA is TGTGCCAGCAGCACGGGACAGGGCCTCTACAATGAGCAGTTCTTC.

The V call is TRBV15, the J call TRBJ1-2, with 10 bases fitting TRBD1. V trimming: 3 bases; J trimming: 7 bases; junction bases outside the gene matches: 8. This CDR3 is built from 15 residues. Germline CDR1 and CDR2: LNHNV and YYDKDF (reference sequence). The CDR3 nucleotides are TGTGCCACCAGCAGCCCGGACAGGGGGAGTTTTGGCTACACCTTC. Its translation: CATSSPDRGSFGYTF. The whole variable domain, filled in from reference TRBV15 and TRBJ1-2, reads DAMVIQNPRYQVTQFGKPVTLSCSQTLNHNVMYWYQQKSSQAPKLLFHYYDKDFNNEADTPDNFQSRRPNTSFCFLDIRSPGLGDTAMYLCATSSPDRGSFGYTFGSGTRLTVV.

In nucleotides, the CDR3 is TGTGCCAGCAGTCCAACGGTTTCGTTCGGCGAGCAGTACTTC. It specifies CASSPTVSFGEQYF. The rearrangement joins TRBV9 to TRBJ2-7; D gene uncertain. This CDR3 contains 14 residues. Trimming stripped 5 bases from V and 6 bases from J, with 18 bases between. The germline CDR1 and CDR2 sequences are SGDLS and YYNGEE. Using reference TRBV9 and TRBJ2-7 for the parts outside the CDR3, the full variable domain is DSGVTQTPKHLITATGQRVTLRCSPRSGDLSVYWYQQSLDQGLQFLIQYYNGEERAKGNILERFSAQQFPDLHSELNLSSLELGDSALYFCASSPTVSFGEQYFGPGTRLTVT.

The CDR3 bases are TGCGCCAGCAGTGGACTAGCGGGAGTCGGCAATGAGCAGTTCTTC. As protein: CASSGLAGVGNEQFF. This sequence joins TRBV10-1 and TRBJ2-1; 12 bases line up with TRBD2. The junction had 4 bases not matched to a gene; V was cut back by 4 bases and J by 6 bases. Germline CDR1 and CDR2: WNHNN and SYGVQD (reference sequence). The CDR3 loop spans 15 amino acids.

The V call is TRBV28, the J call TRBJ2-4, with D unresolved. The germline V gene encodes CDR1 MDHEN and CDR2 SYDVKM. The CDR3 runs to 11 residues. The germline V and J ends were trimmed by 4 bases and 6 bases, with 4 bases remaining between them. The CDR3 sequence: CASSWTNIQYF. In DNA form, the CDR3 reads TGTGCCAGCAGTTGGACAAACATTCAGTACTTC.

The chain is built from TRBV7-9 and TRBJ2-5, with D possibly matching TRBD1 (5 bases). Trimming cost V 11 bases and J 1 base, with 14 bases left between them. This CDR3 region has 13 residues. Germline loops: CDR1 SEHNR, CDR2 FQNEAQ (reference sequence). CDR3 sequence reads: CAGATGIQETQYF. Written as DNA, the CDR3 is TGTGCCGGGGCCACAGGTATCCAAGAGACCCAGTACTTC.

The chain uses TRBV28 and TRBJ1-1; D call uncertain. Per the germline V gene, CDR1 is MDHEN and CDR2 is SYDVKM. CDR3 length: 12 residues. The germline V and J ends were trimmed by 6 bases and 2 bases, with 7 bases remaining between them. The CDR3 coding sequence is TGTGCCAGCAGATGGGCTAACACTGAAGCTTTCTTT. It translates to CASRWANTEAFF.

V usage is TRBV15 and J usage is TRBJ2-7, with D perhaps matching TRBD1 or TRBD2 (5 bases each). Germline V lookup: CDR1 LNHNV, CDR2 YYDKDF (reference sequence). Trimming stripped 2 bases from V and 1 base from J, with 18 bases between. The CDR3 covers 17 residues. The CDR3 loop reads CATSRSRQGRQSYEQYF. CDR3 DNA sequence: TGTGCCACCAGCAGATCGCGTCAGGGACGGCAGTCCTACGAGCAGTACTTC.

This clone is a singleton in its sample. V is TRBV7-8 and J is TRBJ1-5, with D perhaps matching TRBD1 (6 bases). Germline CDR1 SGHVS, CDR2 FQNEAQ. The CDR3 contains 16 residues. The ends were cut back, 4 bases at V and 2 bases at J, with 15 bases in the middle. The CDR3 sequence is CASSYEGRGGNQPQHF. In DNA form, the CDR3 reads TGTGCCAGCAGCTATGAAGGCAGGGGCGGCAATCAGCCCCAGCATTTT.

The CDR3 region is CASSALITYEQYF. The CDR3 region has the DNA TGTGCCAGTAGCGCGTTAATTACCTACGAGCAGTACTTC. The V call is TRBV19, the J call TRBJ2-7; D call uncertain. Germline values: CDR1 LNHDA, CDR2 SQIVND (reference sequence). V shed 6 bases and J shed 2 bases, with 11 bases lying between them. This CDR3 is 13 amino acids long.

V and J are TRBV10-1 and TRBJ1-1; a possible D gene is TRBD1 (6 bases). Germline CDR1 reads WNHNN; CDR2 reads SYGVQD (reference sequence). V was shortened by 0 bases and J by 3 bases, with 11 bases between the two germline ends. This CDR3 comprises 15 residues. The CDR3 loop is CASSESGGLDTEAFF. The CDR3 nucleotides are TGCGCCAGCAGTGAGTCGGGGGGGCTTGACACTGAAGCTTTCTTT.

Written as DNA, the CDR3 is TGTGCCAGTAAGGGACAGCGAGTTTACGAGCAGTACTTC. Its protein product is CASKGQRVYEQYF. The V call is TRBV6-1, the J call TRBJ2-7, with 7 positions matching TRBD1. V was clipped by 9 bases and J by 4 bases; unmatched bases: 9. The CDR3 totals 13 residues. Germline lookup yields CDR1 MNHNS and CDR2 SASEGT.

The gene calls are TRBV4-1 and TRBJ1-4; D ambiguous. Germline CDR1 MGHRA, CDR2 YSYEKL. The germline V and J ends were trimmed by 1 base and 8 bases, with 14 bases remaining between them. This CDR3 has 15 residues. The CDR3 region has the DNA TGCGCCAGCAGCCAAGTCGCGGCTTTCGCGGAAAAACTGTTTTTT. It codes for CASSQVAAFAEKLFF.

To note about this clone: The sample holds other DNA sequences that translate to the same CDR3. The chain uses TRBV28 and TRBJ2-6; 7 positions match TRBD1. Trimming took 5 bases from V and 2 from J; bases not matched to a gene: 3. Germline-derived CDR1 and CDR2 are MDHEN and SYDVKM. This CDR3 is built from 15 residues. The CDR3 spells CASSPTGAGANVLTF. DNA of the CDR3: TGTGCCAGCAGTCCAACAGGGGCTGGGGCCAACGTCCTGACTTTC.

The J gene is TRBJ1-2, the V gene TRBV6-6, with 7 nucleotides matching TRBD1. CDR1 and CDR2 (germline): MNHNY, SVGAGI (reference sequence). The CDR3 has 16 residues. Trimming cost V 2 bases and J 6 bases; bases outside gene matches: 12. CDR3 region: CASSYLRQGEGNGYTF. CDR3 nucleotide sequence: TGTGCCAGCAGTTACCTCCGACAGGGCGAAGGGAATGGCTACACCTTC.